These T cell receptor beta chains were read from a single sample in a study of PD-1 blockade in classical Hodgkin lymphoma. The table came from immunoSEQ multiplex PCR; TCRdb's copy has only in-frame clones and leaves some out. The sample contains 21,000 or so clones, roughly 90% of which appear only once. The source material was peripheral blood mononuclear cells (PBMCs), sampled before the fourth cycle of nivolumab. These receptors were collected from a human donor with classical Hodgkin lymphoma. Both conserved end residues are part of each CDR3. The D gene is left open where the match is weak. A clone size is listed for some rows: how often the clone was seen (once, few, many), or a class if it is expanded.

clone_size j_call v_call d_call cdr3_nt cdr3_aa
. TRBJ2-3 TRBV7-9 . TGTGCCAGCAGCTTAGAAGGGGCAGATACGCAGTATTTT CASSLEGADTQYF
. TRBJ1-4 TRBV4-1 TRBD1 TGCGCCAGCAGCGGCAGGGGGCGGAATGAAAAACTGTTTTTT CASSGRGRNEKLFF
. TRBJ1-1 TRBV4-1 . TGCGCCAGCAGCCAAGTTACCGGAGGTATCGTGAACACTGAAGCTTTCTTT CASSQVTGGIVNTEAFF
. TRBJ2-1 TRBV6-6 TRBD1 TGTGCCAGCAACCACAGGGGCGTCAGCTCCTACAATGAGCAGTTCTTC CASNHRGVSSYNEQFF
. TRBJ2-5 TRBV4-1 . TGCGCCAGCAGCCGCCCAGGACGGATCCAAGAGACCCAGTACTTC CASSRPGRIQETQYF
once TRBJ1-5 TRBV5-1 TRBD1 TGCGCCAGCAGCGAAGGGACAGGGATTCACGGCCAGCCCCAGCATTTT CASSEGTGIHGQPQHF
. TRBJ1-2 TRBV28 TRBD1 TGTGCCAGCAGTCCGGGACAGGACTATGGCTACACCTTC CASSPGQDYGYTF
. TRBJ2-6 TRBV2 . TGTGCCAGCAGGTACCCCTGGGGCCCTGGGGCCAACGTCCTGACTTTC CASRYPWGPGANVLTF
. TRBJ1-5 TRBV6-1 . TGTGCCAGCAGTGAATTCCTGACGCTAGGCGATCAGCCCCAGCATTTT CASSEFLTLGDQPQHF
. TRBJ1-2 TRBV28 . TGTGCCAGCAACAAAAAGGACAAGGCTAACTATGGCTACACCTTC CASNKKDKANYGYTF
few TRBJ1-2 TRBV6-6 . TGTGCCAGCAGTTACTCGCCTTCCCCTAACTATGGCTACACCTTC CASSYSPSPNYGYTF
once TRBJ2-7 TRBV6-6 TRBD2 TGTGCCACCTCCACGACCCAAGGGCCGGGAGGCGAGCAGTACTTC CATSTTQGPGGEQYF
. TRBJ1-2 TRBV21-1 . TGTGCCAGCAGCAGGCGAGGTCAGGGTGGCTACACCTTC CASSRRGQGGYTF
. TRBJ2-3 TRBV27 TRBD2 TGTGCCAGCAGTTTACGGGAGGTCGCAGATACGCAGTATTTT CASSLREVADTQYF
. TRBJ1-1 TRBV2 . TGTGCCAGCAGTGCCTATAGCCGGGACACTGAAGCTTTCTTT CASSAYSRDTEAFF
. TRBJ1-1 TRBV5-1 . TGCGCCAGCAGCTTGGATTGGGGTTCGAACACTGAAGCTTTCTTT CASSLDWGSNTEAFF
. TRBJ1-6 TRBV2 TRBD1 TGTGCCAGCAGCCGGGACAGGGGGCTTTTGGATAATTCACCCCTCCACTTT CASSRDRGLLDNSPLHF
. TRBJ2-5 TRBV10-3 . TGTGCCATCAGTGAGTCGACTCTTCTTAGGGAAGAAGGTCAAGAGACCCAGTACTTC CAISESTLLREEGQETQYF
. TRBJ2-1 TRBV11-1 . TGTGCCAGCAGCGCCAACCAGGGATCGGCTTTCGATGAGCAGTTCTTC CASSANQGSAFDEQFF
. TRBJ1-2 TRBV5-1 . TGCGCCAGCAGCTCGAGAGGCACCAACTATGGCTACACCTTC CASSSRGTNYGYTF
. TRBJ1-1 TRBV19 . TGTGCCAGTAGTATAGTGGCCAGGGTAAGCACTGAAGCTTTCTTT CASSIVARVSTEAFF
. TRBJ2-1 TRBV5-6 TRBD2 TGTGCCAGCAGCTCCCAGCGGGGGGGCATCGTTAGGGGATCCCATGAGCAGTTCTTC CASSSQRGGIVRGSHEQFF
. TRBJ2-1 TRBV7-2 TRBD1 TGTGCCAGCAGCCTGGGGACAGGGAGGAATGAGCAGTTCTTC CASSLGTGRNEQFF
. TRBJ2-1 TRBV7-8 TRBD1 TGTGCCAGCAGGCGGGACAGGGGTACCTACAATGAGCAGTTCTTC CASRRDRGTYNEQFF
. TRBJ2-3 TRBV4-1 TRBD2 TGCGCCAGCAACAAGGGACTAGCGGGATCCGCAGATACGCAGTATTTT CASNKGLAGSADTQYF
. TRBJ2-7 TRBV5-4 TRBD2 TGTGCCAGCAGCTTACTAGCGGGAGTATACGAGCAGTACTTC CASSLLAGVYEQYF
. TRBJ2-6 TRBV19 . TGTGCCAGTAGTCCCCGCAGGAATAATCTCTCTGGGGCCAACGTCCTGACTTTC CASSPRRNNLSGANVLTF
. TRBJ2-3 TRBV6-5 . TGTGCCAGCAGCCCAAATAGTGGGGGGCATACGCAGTATTTT CASSPNSGGHTQYF
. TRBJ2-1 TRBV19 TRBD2 TGTGCCAGTAGTGGCCGACTAGCGGGCTACAATGAGCAGTTCTTC CASSGRLAGYNEQFF
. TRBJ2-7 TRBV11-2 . TGTGCCAGCAGCTTTTCTCCGGTAGCCAAGACCTACGAGCAGTACTTC CASSFSPVAKTYEQYF
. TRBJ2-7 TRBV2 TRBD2 TGTGCCAGCAGACTAGCGGGGGGGCCTTACGAGCAGTACTTC CASRLAGGPYEQYF
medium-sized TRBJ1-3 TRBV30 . TGTGCCTGGAGTATTAATGGCGGAAACACCATATATTTT CAWSINGGNTIYF
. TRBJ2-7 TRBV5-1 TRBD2 TGCGCCAGCAGCTTTCGGACTAGCGGGGGGAATTACGAGCAGTACTTC CASSFRTSGGNYEQYF
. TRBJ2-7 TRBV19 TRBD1 TGTGCCAGTAGTACGCCGGGACAGGGCTTCTACGAGCAGTACTTC CASSTPGQGFYEQYF
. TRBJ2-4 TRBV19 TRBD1 TGTGCCAGTAGTTATCAGGGGGTGGACAAAAACATTCAGTACTTC CASSYQGVDKNIQYF
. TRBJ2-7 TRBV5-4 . TGTGCCAGCAGCTTGAGGGGGGAGCAGTACTTC CASSLRGEQYF
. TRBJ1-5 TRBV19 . TGTGCCAGTAGTAGGGGGGGCAATCAGCCCCAGCATTTT CASSRGGNQPQHF
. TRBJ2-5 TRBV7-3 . TGTGCCAGCAGCCCCCAGGGACGGAAAGAGACCCAGTACTTC CASSPQGRKETQYF
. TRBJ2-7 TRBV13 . TGTGCCAGCAGCTTAGAGGTCGGCGGGGGCCAGTACTTC CASSLEVGGGQYF
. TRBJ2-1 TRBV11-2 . TGTGCCAGCAGCTTAGGGCCCGGCAGGGCCCCCCACAATGAGCAGTTCTTC CASSLGPGRAPHNEQFF
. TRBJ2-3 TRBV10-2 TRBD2 TGCGCCAGCAGTGAGTGGACTAGCGGGAGGTTACCCACAGATACGCAGTATTTT CASSEWTSGRLPTDTQYF
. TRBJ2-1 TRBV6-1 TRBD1 TGTGCCAGCAGTGAAAGGGGGCCCGGCTCCTACAATGAGCAGTTCTTC CASSERGPGSYNEQFF
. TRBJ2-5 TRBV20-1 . TGCAGTGCTAGTTATATCGAGACCCAGTACTTC CSASYIETQYF
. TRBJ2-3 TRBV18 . TGTGCCAGCTCACCGACAGAAAGCACAGATACGCAGTATTTT CASSPTESTDTQYF
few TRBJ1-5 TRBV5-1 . TGCGCCAGCAGTAGGGAACCGGGGCAGCCCCAGCATTTT CASSREPGQPQHF
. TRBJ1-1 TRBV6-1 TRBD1 TGTGCCAGCAGTCGGGGACAGGGAGGCTGGGAAGCTTTCTTT CASSRGQGGWEAFF
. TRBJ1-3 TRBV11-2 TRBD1 TGTGCCAGCAGAACCGGGACAGGGGGTCGGTCTGGAAACACCATATATTTT CASRTGTGGRSGNTIYF
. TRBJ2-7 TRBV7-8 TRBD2 TGTGCCAGCAGCTTAGATTCCATAGCGGGAGGGAACGTTTACGAGCAGTACTTC CASSLDSIAGGNVYEQYF
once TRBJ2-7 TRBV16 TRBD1 TGTGCCAGCAGCCGACCGGGACAGTTATCCTACGAGCAGTACTTC CASSRPGQLSYEQYF
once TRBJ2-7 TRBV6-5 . TGTGCCAGCAGTCGGATTAGGGGATCCTACGAGCAGTACTTC CASSRIRGSYEQYF
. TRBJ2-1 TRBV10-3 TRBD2 TGTGCCATCAGTGAGTCGACTAGCGGGGTGAATGAGCAGTTCTTC CAISESTSGVNEQFF
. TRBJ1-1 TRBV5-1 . TGCGCCAGCAGCTTGGAGGGGGAGTACACTGAAGCTTTCTTT CASSLEGEYTEAFF
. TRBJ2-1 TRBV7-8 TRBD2 TGTGCCAGCAGCGTGATGGGACTAGCGGGGGGGCATGAGCAGTTCTTC CASSVMGLAGGHEQFF
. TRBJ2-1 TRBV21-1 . TGTGCCAGCAGCTTTCAACCAGGTCCCCTCAATAGGAAGCAGTTCTTC CASSFQPGPLNRKQFF
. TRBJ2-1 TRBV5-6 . TGTGCCAGCAGCTTGGGGGTGGTTTACAATGAGCAGTTCTTC CASSLGVVYNEQFF
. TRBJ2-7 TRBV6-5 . TGTGCCAGCAGGACCCCGGGACACAAAGCCTACGAGCAGTACTTC CASRTPGHKAYEQYF
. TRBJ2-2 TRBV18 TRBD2 TGTGCCAGCTCACCGGGACTAGCGGGGGCCGGGGAGCTGTTTTTT CASSPGLAGAGELFF
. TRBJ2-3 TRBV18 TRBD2 TGTGCCAGCTCACCACCAGCGGGGGGCTCAGATACGCAGTATTTT CASSPPAGGSDTQYF
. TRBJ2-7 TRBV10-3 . TGTGCCATCAGTGAGTCGGCGTACGAGCAGTACTTC CAISESAYEQYF
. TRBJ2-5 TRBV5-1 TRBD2 TGCGCCAGCAGCTTTGGACTAGCGGGACTCCAAGAGACCCAGTACTTC CASSFGLAGLQETQYF